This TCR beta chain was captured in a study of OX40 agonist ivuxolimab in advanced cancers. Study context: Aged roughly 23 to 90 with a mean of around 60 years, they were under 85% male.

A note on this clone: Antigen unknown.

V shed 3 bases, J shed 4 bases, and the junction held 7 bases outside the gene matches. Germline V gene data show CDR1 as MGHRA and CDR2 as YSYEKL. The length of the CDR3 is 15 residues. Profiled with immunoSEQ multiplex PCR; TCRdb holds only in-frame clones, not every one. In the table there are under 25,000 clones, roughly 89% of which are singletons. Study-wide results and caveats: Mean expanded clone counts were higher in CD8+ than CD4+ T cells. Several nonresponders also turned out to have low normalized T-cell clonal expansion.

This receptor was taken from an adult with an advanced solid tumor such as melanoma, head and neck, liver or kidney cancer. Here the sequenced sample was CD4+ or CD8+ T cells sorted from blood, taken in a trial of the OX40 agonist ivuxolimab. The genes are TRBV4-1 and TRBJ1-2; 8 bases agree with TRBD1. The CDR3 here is CASSQDPGGLYGYTF. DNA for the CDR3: TGCGCCAGCAGCCAGGACCCAGGGGGCCTCTATGGCTACACCTTC.